Listed here are 4 T cell receptor beta chains from one sample, sequenced in a study of blood T cell repertoires in COVID-19. Measured with immunoSEQ multiplex PCR; TCRdb has only the in-frame clones, and not every one. The sample records under 250,000 clones, roughly 83% being singletons. Material for sequencing was peripheral blood. These receptors were obtained from a man aged 35-49 years with acute or convalescent COVID-19.

The rearrangement joins TRBV5-1 to TRBJ1-6; TRBD1 is a possible D gene (6 bases). Germline lookup yields CDR1 SGHRS and CDR2 YFSETQ. The CDR3 runs to 14 residues. V was pared by 4 bases and J by 6 bases, with 11 bases between. CDR3 protein: CASSGQGSNSPLHF. In DNA form, the CDR3 reads TGCGCCAGCAGCGGGCAGGGGAGTAATTCACCCCTCCACTTT.

Concerning this clone itself: Relative to the germline gene, one junction end is altered; a read error may explain this. The chain joins TRBV19 to TRBJ1-5, with TRBD1 matching 12 bases. Germline CDR1 and CDR2: LNHDA and SQIVND (reference sequence). The CDR3 spans 16 residues. CDR3 protein: CASSIGGTGGKQPQHF. CDR3 DNA: TGTGCCAGTAGTATAGGGGGGACAGGGGGCAAACAGCCCCAGCATTTT.

The J gene is TRBJ2-2, the V gene TRBV6-5; possible D gene TRBD1, 5 bases. Germline assignment: CDR1 MNHEY and CDR2 SVGAGI. CDR3 length: 14 amino acids. Trimming took off 7 bases at V and 5 bases at J, with 14 bases between the two ends. CDR3 bases: TGTGCCAGCACCCCAGGGTTAGTGACCGGGGAGCTGTTTTTT. Protein product: CASTPGLVTGELFF.

V usage is TRBV21-1 and J usage is TRBJ1-2; no DNA check was done on the table's D call, TRBD1. TRBV21-1 is designated a pseudogene. This CDR3 has 14 amino acids. The CDR3 loop reads CASSPRTGNYGYTF. The CDR3 nucleotides are TGTGCCAGCAGCCCCCGGACAGGCAACTATGGCTACACCTTC.